The clone carrying this T cell receptor (beta chain) was detected many times. Antigen specificity is unknown. Tagging with unique molecular identifiers was applied to individual cDNA molecules. Each CDR3 protein gets one entry after TCRdb re-called the 5' RACE reads with MiXCR. The table shows 20,000 to 30,000 distinct CDR3 sequences, with about 5.5% occurring only once. The record originates from a study of early T cells in non-severe SARS-CoV-2 infection. Study overall: Sequencing of unsorted whole blood was done on bulk RNA, leaving chains unpaired.

Germline CDR1 LGHNA, CDR2 YNFKEQ. This CDR3 spans 13 amino acids. The ends were cut back, 0 bases at V and 3 bases at J, with 6 bases in the middle. Whole-study findings and limits: Matches to VDJdb favored anti-spike CD8 responses and missed private and CD4 specificities.

The clonotype was recovered from an adult who was a healthcare worker with PCR-confirmed SARS-CoV-2 infection or an uninfected control (not recorded which). The sequenced material came from whole blood. The chain combines TRBV4-2 with TRBJ2-7; D is unresolved. The CDR3 loop is CASSQELNYEQYF. CDR3 DNA: TGTGCCAGCAGCCAAGAATTGAACTACGAGCAGTACTTC.